Listed below are T cell receptor beta chains from one sample, sequenced in a study of T-cell reconstitution after alpha-beta-depleted transplantation in children. A single record per CDR3 protein comes from TCRdb applying MiXCR to the PCR reads. Among 450,000 to 600,000 distinct CDR3 sequences, roughly a tenth were seen once, and the ten largest hold around 2%. Sequencing was performed on PBMCs, taken before TCRalphabeta/CD19-depleted stem cell transplant. These receptors were obtained from a child aged 2-15 years with inherited bone marrow failure, due to receive a stem cell transplant. The CDR3 runs from the conserved cysteine through the conserved F or W. A D gene is named only where the DNA matches it firmly. Part of the rows lack a size; the others show once, few, many or a class for expanded clones.

V	J	size	D	CDR3	DNA
TRBV12-3/TRBV12-4	TRBJ2-7	many	-	CASSLYRSEQYF	TGTGCCAGCAGTTTATACCGGAGCGAGCAGTACTTC
TRBV7-2	TRBJ2-3	many	TRBD2	CASSLPLAGVGDTQYF	TGTGCCAGCAGCTTACCTCTAGCGGGAGTTGGAGATACGCAGTATTTT
TRBV7-6	TRBJ2-3	many	-	CASSLVTTDTQYF	TGTGCCAGCAGCTTAGTGACCACAGATACGCAGTATTTT
TRBV6-5	TRBJ2-3	many	TRBD2	CASRYIAGDTQYF	TGTGCCAGCAGGTATATAGCGGGAGATACGCAGTATTTT
TRBV27	TRBJ2-3	many	TRBD2	CASSQFPSLGAGLTDTQYF	TGTGCCAGCAGTCAATTCCCATCCCTGGGAGCGGGATTAACAGATACGCAGTATTTT
TRBV6-5	TRBJ2-2	many	-	CAIGRNTGELFF	TGTGCCATCGGACGGAACACCGGGGAGCTGTTTTTT
TRBV5-1	TRBJ2-7	many	TRBD1	CASSFHGAGGYEQYF	TGCGCCAGCAGCTTCCATGGAGCAGGGGGCTACGAGCAGTACTTC
TRBV5-1	TRBJ2-7	-	TRBD1	CASSWQWTGQGDEQYF	TGCGCCAGCAGCTGGCAATGGACCGGACAGGGCGACGAGCAGTACTTC
TRBV12-3/TRBV12-4	TRBJ1-3	many	-	CASSPRNDRNTIYF	TGTGCCAGCAGTCCGAGAAATGATAGAAACACCATATATTTT
TRBV29-1	TRBJ1-1	many	-	CSVEPGTLNTEAFF	TGCAGCGTTGAGCCCGGGACCTTGAACACTGAAGCTTTCTTT
TRBV7-9	TRBJ1-1	many	-	CASSLGVATNEEAFF	TGTGCCAGCAGCTTAGGGGTAGCCACGAACGAGGAAGCTTTCTTT
TRBV15	TRBJ2-2	many	-	CATSPDSTGELFF	TGTGCCACCAGCCCAGACTCAACCGGGGAGCTGTTTTTT
TRBV27	TRBJ2-7	many	-	CASRGGYF	TGTGCCAGTCGAGGGGGGTACTTC
TRBV4-3	TRBJ1-4	few	TRBD1	CASSQGYTQGEKLFF	TGCGCCAGCAGCCAAGGATACACACAGGGGGAAAAACTGTTTTTT
TRBV10-3	TRBJ2-7	-	-	CAISAGTGGNSSYEQYF	TGTGCCATCAGTGCGGGTACTGGCGGGAATAGCTCCTACGAGCAGTACTTC
TRBV20-1	TRBJ2-1	many	-	CSVAGAGYNEQFF	TGCAGTGTGGCCGGGGCCGGGTACAATGAGCAGTTCTTC
TRBV7-9	TRBJ2-5	few	TRBD2	CASSQLAPETQYF	TGTGCCAGCAGCCAACTAGCGCCAGAGACCCAGTACTTC
TRBV12-3/TRBV12-4	TRBJ1-1	many	-	CASSFSVNTEAFF	TGTGCCAGCAGTTTTAGTGTGAACACTGAAGCTTTCTTT
TRBV10-3	TRBJ2-7	many	-	CAISESEWDPYEQYF	TGTGCCATCAGTGAGTCGGAGTGGGATCCCTACGAGCAGTACTTC